The following is a T cell receptor beta chain sequence with its context. V dropped 0 bases and J dropped 4 bases, with 21 bases sitting between them. The CDR3 has 18 residues. From germline, CDR1 is MGHRA and CDR2 YSYEKL. The sample is drawn from a study of blood T cell repertoires in COVID-19. Participant reports of clinical history set cohort assignment. Each recovered donor of Cohort 3 presented with two negative PCRs, clearance, or symptom resolution. Measured with immunoSEQ multiplex PCR; TCRdb has only the in-frame clones, and not every one. The table shows roughly 450,000 clones, with 80% to 95% occurring only once.

The origin of this receptor is a man between 18 and 35 years old who had recovered from COVID-19. Sequenced sample: PBMCs or T cells enriched from blood (not recorded which). V and J are TRBV4-1 and TRBJ1-2; no clear D. The CDR3 spells CASSQDEWQAPNSYGYTF. The CDR3 nucleotides read TGCGCCAGCAGCCAAGATGAGTGGCAGGCCCCGAACTCCTATGGCTACACCTTC.